Sequencing of this TCR beta chain was carried out in a study of T cell responses to AZD1222 COVID-19 vaccine. General observations from the study: At 160-218 and 743-854, vaccine-associated CD4 TCRs were dominant, and they spanned spike. Clonal diversity was possibly underestimated, and the donors were mostly white British, with more females.

As concerns this clone: Its antigen remains unidentified.

Libraries were prepared by immunoSEQ multiplex PCR; TCRdb keeps only in-frame clonotypes and omits some of them. Of more than 150,000 clones in the sample, 90% are singletons; the top ten hold 1.5% to 2%. Trimming stripped 1 base from V and 0 bases from J, with 14 bases between. CDR3 length equals 17 residues. Germline V lookup: CDR1 MGHRA, CDR2 YSYEKL. This sequence was found in an adult in good health. The rearrangement joins TRBV4-1 to TRBJ2-3, with D maybe TRBD2 (6 bases). The sequenced sample was peripheral blood, obtained on day 0 of AZD1222 vaccination. Written as DNA, the CDR3 is TGCGCCAGCAGCCAAGGATTCGCGGAGGGGAGCACAGATACGCAGTATTTT. It is translated as CASSQGFAEGSTDTQYF.